Listed below are T cell receptor beta chains from one sample, sequenced in a study of cytomegalovirus exposure and HLA in healthy donors. Clones were sequenced by immunoSEQ multiplex PCR, and TCRdb holds only the in-frame ones, with some missing. Here the sample spans roughly 160,000 clones, around 86% being singletons. Material: PBMCs. The receptor set was obtained from a male donor in good health and CMV-seronegative. Both conserved end residues are part of each CDR3. D genes are given only for firm matches. Expanded clones get a size class; other rows say once, few or many, or leave the size out.

j_call clone_size cdr3_length d_call v_call cdr3_nt cdr3_aa
TRBJ2-5 - 15 TRBD2 TRBV2 TGTGCCAGCAGTGGGGGGGGGACTTTGAAAGAGACCCAGTACTTC CASSGGGTLKETQYF
TRBJ2-1 - 15 TRBD2 TRBV11-2 TGTGCCAGCAGCTCCCTAGCGGGGGGGTACAATGAGCAGTTCTTC CASSSLAGGYNEQFF
TRBJ1-3 - 13 - TRBV30 TGTGCCTGGAGTACCACAGGCGGAAACACCATATATTTT CAWSTTGGNTIYF
TRBJ1-5 - 14 - TRBV2 TGTGTCAGCAGTGAGACAGGACTCAATCAGCCCCAGCATTTT CVSSETGLNQPQHF
TRBJ2-5 - 14 TRBD2 TRBV6-1 TGTGCCAGCAGCCAGGGACTAAGACAAGAGACCCAGTACTTC CASSQGLRQETQYF
TRBJ1-2 once 14 - TRBV14 TGTGCCAGCAGCCACGAACGACTGAGCTATGGCTACACCTTC CASSHERLSYGYTF
TRBJ1-2 - 15 - TRBV18 TGTGCCAGCTCGACAGATATACTCAACTCCTATGGCTACACCTTC CASSTDILNSYGYTF
TRBJ1-2 - 15 - TRBV6-1 TGTGCCAGCAGTGAATATAAGGGGCGCGGCTATGGCTACACCTTC CASSEYKGRGYGYTF
TRBJ2-3 - 17 TRBD1 TRBV5-4 TGTGCCAGCAGCTTGGGAGGGACAGTTAAGCACACAGATACGCAGTATTTT CASSLGGTVKHTDTQYF
TRBJ2-7 - 13 TRBD1 TRBV6-5 TGTGCCACAAGGGGACAGGGTCTCTACGAGCAGTACTTC CATRGQGLYEQYF
TRBJ1-5 - 12 - TRBV19 TGTGCCAGTAGGGGAGATCGTCAGCCCCAGCATTTT CASRGDRQPQHF
TRBJ2-2 - 11 - TRBV29-1 TGCAGCGTTGGACAGTCCGGGGAGCTGTTTTTT CSVGQSGELFF
TRBJ2-1 - 16 TRBD2 TRBV5-4 TGTGCCAGCAGCGTAAGGACTAGCGGGGGGAGCAATGAGCAGTTCTTC CASSVRTSGGSNEQFF
TRBJ1-1 once 14 TRBD1 TRBV30 TGTGCCTGGAACTCAGGGGGTAGCGTCACTGAAGCTTTCTTT CAWNSGGSVTEAFF
TRBJ1-4 - 14 - TRBV2 TGTGCCAGCAGTGCCATAATTTTCAGTGAAAAACTGTTTTTT CASSAIIFSEKLFF
TRBJ1-2 few 17 TRBD1 TRBV9 TGTGCCAGCAGCGCAGGCACCGGGACAGGGGAAAGATATGGCTACACCTTC CASSAGTGTGERYGYTF
TRBJ1-1 - 13 - TRBV10-1 TGCGCCAGCCATGGGGGGGGGCGAACTGAAGCTTTCTTT CASHGGGRTEAFF
TRBJ1-1 - 12 - TRBV5-1 TGCGCCAGCAGTTCAGGGAACACTGAAGCTTTCTTT CASSSGNTEAFF
TRBJ1-3 - 16 - TRBV2 TGTGCCAGCAGGGGAGAACAGGGTTTCTCTGGAAACACCATATATTTT CASRGEQGFSGNTIYF
TRBJ2-5 - 12 - TRBV7-9 TGTGCCAGCAGCTTGGCTCGAGAGACCCAGTACTTC CASSLARETQYF
TRBJ2-5 few 17 TRBD2 TRBV5-1 TGCGCCAGCAGCTTGTTGGCTAGCGGGGGGGCAGAGGAGACCCAGTACTTC CASSLLASGGAEETQYF
TRBJ2-2 few 17 - TRBV19 TGTGCCAGTAGTATAGTAGTGGTACAGGTCGGGACCGGGGAGCTGTTTTTT CASSIVVVQVGTGELFF
TRBJ2-7 once 12 TRBD1 TRBV10-2 TGCGCCAGCAGTGCACAGGGGTTTCAGCAGTACTTC CASSAQGFQQYF
TRBJ1-5 - 13 - TRBV27 TGTGCCAGCAGTTTGCGGGGACTTCAGCCCCAGCATTTT CASSLRGLQPQHF
TRBJ1-5 - 14 - TRBV11-2 TGTGCCAGCAGCTCGGGTATTAGCAATCAGCCCCAGCATTTT CASSSGISNQPQHF
TRBJ1-2 - 15 TRBD1 TRBV9 TGTGCCAGCAGCAACCGGGACAGGGAGGGGTCTGGCTACACCTTC CASSNRDREGSGYTF
TRBJ1-6 few 15 - TRBV2 TGTGCCAGCAGTGAAGCCCAGGCGGGTGATTCACCCCTCCACTTT CASSEAQAGDSPLHF
TRBJ1-6 - 14 - TRBV2 TGTGCCAGCAGTGAAGCCCTCAGGCATTCACCCCTCCACTTT CASSEALRHSPLHF
TRBJ2-2 - 16 TRBD1 TRBV2 TGTGCCAGCAGTGAAGCTTGGACAGGACCGCTCGGGGAGCTGTTTTTT CASSEAWTGPLGELFF
TRBJ1-1 - 13 - TRBV19 TGTGCCAGTAGTTTGACAGTAAACACTGAAGCTTTCTTT CASSLTVNTEAFF
TRBJ1-6 - 15 - TRBV6-5 TGTGCCAGCAGTCGCGTCGGGGGGACGAATTCACCCCTCCACTTT CASSRVGGTNSPLHF
TRBJ1-1 - 12 TRBD1 TRBV29-1 TGCAGCGTGACAGGGGAAAGCTCAGGGGCTTTCTTT CSVTGESSGAFF
TRBJ1-2 - 14 - TRBV10-3 TGTGCCATCAGTGATCAGACAGTTAACTATGGCTACACCTTC CAISDQTVNYGYTF
TRBJ2-5 - 16 - TRBV10-1 TGCGCCAGCAGTGAGGGGCGGACTGGAAACGCGGAGACCCAGTACTTC CASSEGRTGNAETQYF
TRBJ1-4 - 14 TRBD1 TRBV5-1 TGCGCCAGCAGACAGGGACAGGGGAAAGAAAAACTGTTTTTT CASRQGQGKEKLFF
TRBJ2-5 once 14 TRBD1 TRBV7-9 TGTGCCAGCAGCTTAGGGACAGGGGAAGAGACCCAGTACTTC CASSLGTGEETQYF
TRBJ1-5 once 14 - TRBV7-8 TGTGCCAGCAGCCGGGCTAGGGGTGATCAGCCCCAGCATTTT CASSRARGDQPQHF
TRBJ2-6 - 16 - TRBV27 TGTGCCAGCAGTTCTATGGGTTACTCTGGGGCCAACGGCCTGACTTTC CASSSMGYSGANGLTF
TRBJ1-2 - 13 - TRBV19 TGTGCCAGTAGCCAACAGGGCAACTATGGCTACACCTTC CASSQQGNYGYTF
TRBJ2-7 - 14 - TRBV5-6 TGTGCCAGCAGCTTCCGGGACATTACCTACGAGCAGTACTTC CASSFRDITYEQYF
TRBJ2-2 - 13 - TRBV27 TGTGCCAGCCAGACATGGAACACCGGGGAGCTGTTTTTT CASQTWNTGELFF
TRBJ2-1 - 13 - TRBV27 TGTGCCAGCAGGACTAGCTCCTACAATGAGCAGTTCTTC CASRTSSYNEQFF
TRBJ1-4 - 14 TRBD1 TRBV7-8 TGTGCCAGCAGCTTGGGACAGGTTAATGAAAAACTGTTTTTT CASSLGQVNEKLFF
TRBJ2-1 - 18 TRBD2 TRBV7-9 TGTGCCAGCAGCTTAGGTAGGGGGGGACTAGCGGGGTACAATGAGCAGTTCTTC CASSLGRGGLAGYNEQFF
TRBJ2-7 - 15 TRBD1 TRBV5-1 TGCGCCAGCAGCTCGACCGGGACAGGGGCCTACGAGCAGTACTTC CASSSTGTGAYEQYF
TRBJ2-2 - 11 TRBD2 TRBV25-1 TGTGCCAGCAGCTGGGGGGGGAAGCTGTTTTTT CASSWGGKLFF
TRBJ1-2 few 15 TRBD1 TRBV5-4 TGTGCCAGCAGCTTACCACAGGGGGCAAACTATGGCTACACCTTC CASSLPQGANYGYTF
TRBJ1-2 - 15 TRBD1 TRBV19 TGTGCCAGTAGTATCGAGGGGACAGAGCTTATAGGCTACACCTTC CASSIEGTELIGYTF
TRBJ2-6 - 16 TRBD1 TRBV5-5 TGTGCCAGCAGCTCGCAGGGGGCCGCGGGGGCCAACGTCCTGACTTTC CASSSQGAAGANVLTF
TRBJ2-2 - 14 TRBD1 TRBV5-1 TGCGCCAGCATGCGACAGGGAAGGGCCGGGGAGCTGTTTTTT CASMRQGRAGELFF
TRBJ1-4 - 14 TRBD1 TRBV7-8 TGTGCCAGCAGCTCGGGACAGGGTCATGAAAAACTGTTTTTT CASSSGQGHEKLFF
TRBJ2-3 - 14 - TRBV19 TGTGCCAGTAGTGAGGACAAGTTGTCAGATACGCAGTATTTT CASSEDKLSDTQYF
TRBJ1-1 once 15 - TRBV5-1 TGCGCCAGCAGCCCCGCCGGGGGGCTAAGGACTGAAGCTTTCTTT CASSPAGGLRTEAFF
TRBJ2-2 few 14 - TRBV5-1 TGCGCCAGCAGCTTACGGGGGATGACCGGGGAGCTGTTTTTT CASSLRGMTGELFF
TRBJ2-6 - 15 - TRBV5-1 TGCGCCAGCAGCCTCGGAGGCTCTGGGGCCAACGTCCTGACTTTC CASSLGGSGANVLTF
TRBJ2-7 - 12 - TRBV5-1 TGCGCCAGCAGCTTGGCAGGAAACGAGCAGTACTTC CASSLAGNEQYF
TRBJ2-3 few 16 TRBD2 TRBV10-3 TGTGCCACCCGCCAATCTAGCGGGGGGGGACCAGATACGCAGTATTTT CATRQSSGGGPDTQYF
TRBJ2-1 - 15 - TRBV5-1 TGCGCCAGCAGCTTGCAAGGAGACCCCTACAATGAGCAGTTCTTC CASSLQGDPYNEQFF
TRBJ2-2 - 16 - TRBV5-4 TGTGCCAGCAGGGTTACAATTGGGCACCTCACCGGGGAGCTGTTTTTT CASRVTIGHLTGELFF